These 26 T cell receptor beta chains came from one sample sequenced in a study of T cell changes during pregnancy in multiple sclerosis. Sequencing used immunoSEQ multiplex PCR; TCRdb keeps in-frame clones, though not all of them. The data show roughly 110,000 clones, with roughly nine tenths seen just once and 1.6% held by the top ten. The sequencing used peripheral blood, collected before pregnancy. The receptors come from a female donor with multiple sclerosis, enrolled in a pregnancy study.

The J gene is TRBJ2-5, the V gene TRBV7-8; a weak D match, TRBD2 (8 bases). Per the germline V gene, CDR1 is SGHVS and CDR2 is FQNEAQ. Between the trimmed V and J ends, which lost 2 bases and 3 bases, there was a span of 34 bases. The CDR3 runs to 22 residues. CDR3 in DNA: TGTGCCAGCAGCTTAAGGGACAGCTTGGCTTACGGTGAGCGGGGGCCTAAAGAGACCCAGTACTTC. This gives the protein CASSLRDSLAYGERGPKETQYF.

The chain combines TRBV9 with TRBJ2-3; D ambiguous. The germline gives CDR1 SGDLS, CDR2 YYNGEE. V lost 4 bases and J lost 5, with 8 bases in between. CDR3 length: 12 residues. The CDR3 region has the DNA TGTGCCAGCAGCCCCCGGTTAGATACGCAGTATTTT. Translating gives CASSPRLDTQYF.

V is TRBV5-5 and J is TRBJ1-5; no definite D call. The germline V gene has CDR1 SGHKS and CDR2 YYEKEE (reference sequence). The germline V and J ends were trimmed by 3 bases and 2 bases, with 9 bases remaining between them. The CDR3 totals 14 residues. CDR3 protein: CASSSIGGNQPQHF. The CDR3 DNA sequence: TGTGCCAGCAGCTCGATCGGGGGCAATCAGCCCCAGCATTTT.

The J gene is TRBJ2-1, the V gene TRBV5-1, with TRBD2 identical over 8 bases. This CDR3 has 16 amino acids. V trimming: 0 bases; J trimming: 10 bases; junction bases outside the gene matches: 12. Germline V gives CDR1 SGHRS, CDR2 YFSETQ. This chain's CDR3 is CASSLAGTRVLEEQFF. CDR3 coding DNA: TGCGCCAGCAGCTTGGCCGGGACTAGAGTACTAGAGGAGCAGTTCTTC.

The CDR3 here is CASRNGRQGREQYF. DNA of the CDR3: TGTGCCAGCAGAAACGGCAGACAGGGACGGGAGCAGTACTTC. The V and J genes are TRBV27 and TRBJ2-7, with TRBD1 matching 7 bases. The CDR3 contains 14 residues. Unmatched junction bases numbered 12, after V lost 6 bases and J lost 7 bases. In germline, CDR1 is MNHEY, CDR2 SMNVEV (reference sequence).

The V call is TRBV7-6, the J call TRBJ1-3; 9 nucleotides match TRBD1. V trimming: 2 bases; J trimming: 3 bases; junction bases outside the gene matches: 11. This CDR3 comprises 18 residues. The germline gives CDR1 SGHVS, CDR2 FNYEAQ. CDR3 coding DNA: TGTGCCAGCAGCTTAATTACAGGGGGCGCGTGGATTGGAAACACCATATATTTT. It is translated as CASSLITGGAWIGNTIYF.

This sequence joins TRBV19 and TRBJ2-3, with D perhaps TRBD1 (6 bases). The CDR3 is 15 amino acids. Germline V CDR1 and CDR2: LNHDA, SQIVND (reference sequence). Trimming cost V 3 bases and J 4 bases, with 14 bases left between them. The CDR3 loop reads CASSIKRGTSDTQYF. The CDR3 DNA sequence: TGTGCCAGTAGTATTAAAAGGGGGACGTCAGATACGCAGTATTTT.

The chain employs TRBV27 and TRBJ2-1, with D maybe TRBD1 (6 bases). V lost 8 bases and J 2 bases, leaving 13 bases between the germline ends. Germline V gene data show CDR1 as MNHEY and CDR2 as SMNVEV (reference sequence). The CDR3 runs to 14 residues. The CDR3 loop reads CASWEQGTYNEQFF. DNA for the CDR3: TGTGCCAGCTGGGAGCAGGGGACCTACAATGAGCAGTTCTTC.

The chain has TRBV23-1 and TRBJ1-2, with 7 bases matching TRBD1. TRBV23-1 is reported as an ORF; its role is uncertain. The V segment lost 1 base and the J segment 7 bases; nucleotides outside the gene matches: 9. This CDR3 is built from 15 residues. DNA of the CDR3: TGCGCCAGCAGTCAATTAAACAGGGGAGTAGCTGGCTACACCTTC. Encoded protein: CASSQLNRGVAGYTF.

The chain combines TRBV6-5 with TRBJ1-1; the D gene is possibly TRBD1 (6 bases). Trimming left V 5 bases short and J 1 base short, with 11 bases between. Looked up from germline, CDR1 is MNHEY and CDR2 is SVGAGI. The CDR3 is 14 residues long. The CDR3 region is CASSQGYGNTEAFF. In DNA, the CDR3 is TGTGCCAGCAGTCAGGGGTATGGGAACACTGAAGCTTTCTTT.

This clone occurred once. The CDR3 here is CASRTGQAAQPQHF. The CDR3 coding sequence is TGTGCCAGCAGGACCGGACAGGCGGCTCAGCCCCAGCATTTT. The V call is TRBV6-1, the J call TRBJ1-5; 7 bases are shared with TRBD1. Germline CDR1 reads MNHNS; CDR2 reads SASEGT. The J segment lost 6 bases and the V segment lost 6 bases, leaving 8 bases of the junction unmatched. The CDR3 loop spans 14 amino acids.

This CDR3 reads CASSTTGNQPQHF. In DNA, the CDR3 is TGTGCCAGCAGCACTACAGGGAATCAGCCCCAGCATTTT. The V and J genes are TRBV7-2 and TRBJ1-5; tentatively, D is TRBD1 (6 bases). CDR1 and CDR2 (germline): SGHTA, FQGNSA. V lost 5 bases to trimming and J lost 4 bases, with 9 bases between them. This CDR3 comprises 13 residues.

The rearrangement joins TRBV2 to TRBJ1-2; TRBD1 aligns across 8 bases. J lost 4 bases, V lost 3 bases, and 4 bases had no gene match. The length of the CDR3 is 14 residues. From germline, CDR1 is SNHLY and CDR2 FYNNEI. CDR3 DNA: TGTGCCAGCAGTGAGGAGACAGGGGCCTATGGCTACACCTTC. Translated: CASSEETGAYGYTF. Complete variable domain (other parts from reference TRBV2 and TRBJ1-2): EPEVTQTPSHQVTQMGQEVILRCVPISNHLYFYWYRQILGQKVEFLVSFYNNEISEKSEIFDDQFSVERPDGSNFTLKIRSTKLEDSAMYFCASSEETGAYGYTFGSGTRLTVV.

This clone turned up a few times. This chain joins TRBV13 and TRBJ2-1; the match to TRBD2 covers 10 bases. The junction had 22 bases not matched to a gene; V was cut back by 2 bases and J by 9 bases. The CDR3 covers 20 residues. The germline V gene has CDR1 PRHDT and CDR2 FYEKMQ (reference sequence). CDR3 sequence: CASSLYRRQAGTSVQGEQFF. Here the CDR3 DNA reads TGTGCCAGCAGCTTATATCGCCGCCAAGCCGGGACTAGCGTTCAAGGTGAGCAGTTCTTC.

The chain combines TRBV6-1 with TRBJ2-7; 9 bases match TRBD2. CDR3 length: 14 residues. CDR1 and CDR2 (germline): MNHNS, SASEGT. With 7 bases clipped from V and 3 bases from J, the junction kept 7 bases outside the gene matches. The CDR3 here is CASIEREEIYEQYF. DNA of the CDR3: TGTGCCAGCATTGAGCGGGAGGAAATCTACGAGCAGTACTTC.

The rearrangement uses TRBV7-2 and TRBJ2-7, with 7 nucleotides matching TRBD1. J gave up 3 bases and V 1 base, and 3 bases lay outside the gene matches. Per the germline V gene, CDR1 is SGHTA and CDR2 is FQGNSA. The CDR3 runs 14 residues. The CDR3 loop reads CASSLGRGRYEQYF. CDR3 coding DNA: TGTGCCAGCAGCTTAGGTAGGGGGCGCTACGAGCAGTACTTC.

Comment on this clone: Compared with germline, one end of the junction differs, possibly owing to a read error. The chain couples TRBV4-1 to TRBJ2-5, with 9 bases identical to TRBD2. Germline V gives CDR1 MGHRA, CDR2 YSYEKL. This CDR3 is built from 15 residues. CDR3 coding DNA: TGCGCCAGCAGACCTAGACTAGCGGCCCAAGAGGCCCAGTACTTC. It specifies CASRPRLAAQEAQYF.

This clone was detected only a few times. The chain joins TRBV28 to TRBJ2-1; tentatively, D is TRBD2 (6 bases). This CDR3 spans 18 amino acids. The germline V gene has CDR1 MDHEN and CDR2 SYDVKM. Trimming took 7 bases from V and 5 from J, leaving 27 bases between them. CDR3: CASTTPLSFGGANNEQFF. In DNA form, the CDR3 reads TGTGCCAGCACCACCCCCCTGAGTTTTGGCGGGGCCAACAATGAGCAGTTCTTC.

V and J are TRBV9 and TRBJ2-3; TRBD2 might be the D (5 bases). The V gene's germline CDR1 is SGDLS and CDR2 YYNGEE. This CDR3 comprises 15 residues. V lost 3 bases to trimming and J lost 7 bases, with 18 bases between them. The CDR3 region has the DNA TGTGCCAGCAGCGGCGAGAGCGGAGCCGGTAATACGCAGTATTTT. This codes for CASSGESGAGNTQYF.

The V call is TRBV6-4, the J call TRBJ2-7; 7 bases agree with TRBD2. CDR3 length equals 15 residues. CDR1 is MRHNA and CDR2 is SNTAGT in the germline V gene. J gave up 2 bases and V 8 bases, and 12 bases lay outside the gene matches. CDR3 sequence: CASGEGTGSPYEQYF. The CDR3 DNA reads as TGTGCCAGCGGGGAGGGGACGGGGTCTCCCTACGAGCAGTACTTC.

This CDR3 is CASSALAGTYGYTF. CDR3 bases: TGTGCCAGCAGCGCGCTGGCAGGAACCTATGGCTACACCTTC. This rearrangement joins TRBV6-5 to TRBJ1-2; D gene uncertain. The V gene lost 6 bases and the J gene lost 4 bases, with 15 bases spanning the gap. This CDR3 spans 14 amino acids. CDR1 MNHEY and CDR2 SVGAGI come from the germline V gene.

The J gene is TRBJ1-5, the V gene TRBV5-1; D might be TRBD1 (6 bases). Germline CDR1 is SGHRS and CDR2 is YFSETQ. Trimming cost V 2 bases and J 6 bases, with 12 bases left between them. The CDR3 runs 14 residues. The CDR3 DNA sequence: TGCGCCAGCAGCTTAACGGGGGGCGTTCAGCCCCAGCATTTT. It translates to CASSLTGGVQPQHF.

The gene calls are TRBV6-5 and TRBJ2-7, with 10 nucleotides matching TRBD1. Germline CDR1 MNHEY, CDR2 SVGAGI. The CDR3 loop spans 15 amino acids. J gave up 7 bases and V 3 bases, and 9 bases lay outside the gene matches. CDR3 coding DNA: TGTGCCAGCAGTTATACCGGGACAGGGGAGAAAGAGCAGTACTTC. This encodes CASSYTGTGEKEQYF.

V usage is TRBV27 and J usage is TRBJ2-7; 8 nucleotides align to TRBD2. V dropped 5 bases and J dropped 0; count of bases not matched to a gene: 6. The CDR3 covers 15 residues. Germline loops: CDR1 MNHEY, CDR2 SMNVEV (reference sequence). In DNA form, the CDR3 reads TGTGCCAGCAGTCCCCAGCGGGGGAGCTCCTACGAGCAGTACTTC. Its protein is CASSPQRGSSYEQYF.

The chain links TRBV19 to TRBJ1-1; tentative D call: TRBD1 (5 bases). Germline loops: CDR1 LNHDA, CDR2 SQIVND (reference sequence). The ends were cut back, 3 bases at V and 7 bases at J, with 9 bases in the middle. There are 12 residues in the CDR3. CDR3 nucleotides: TGTGCCAGTAGTATCGACAGAAATGAAGCTTTCTTT. It codes for CASSIDRNEAFF. The full variable domain, in which reference TRBV19 and TRBJ1-1 provide the parts outside the CDR3, is DGGITQSPKYLFRKEGQNVTLSCEQNLNHDAMYWYRQDPGQGLRLIYYSQIVNDFQKGDIAEGYSVSREKKESFPLTVTSAQKNPTAFYLCASSIDRNEAFFGQGTRLTVV.

This clone was detected a few times. The chain carries TRBV2 and TRBJ2-7; maybe TRBD2 (7 bases). Germline assignment: CDR1 SNHLY and CDR2 FYNNEI. With 10 bases removed from V and 0 bases from J, the gap between germline ends came to 16 bases. The CDR3 totals 14 residues. CDR3 sequence reads: CATSGGGSSYEQYF. CDR3 nucleotide sequence: TGTGCCACCTCGGGGGGCGGATCCTCCTACGAGCAGTACTTC. The full variable domain, completed using reference TRBV2 and TRBJ2-7, is EPEVTQTPSHQVTQMGQEVILRCVPISNHLYFYWYRQILGQKVEFLVSFYNNEISEKSEIFDDQFSVERPDGSNFTLKIRSTKLEDSAMYFCATSGGGSSYEQYFGPGTRLTVT.